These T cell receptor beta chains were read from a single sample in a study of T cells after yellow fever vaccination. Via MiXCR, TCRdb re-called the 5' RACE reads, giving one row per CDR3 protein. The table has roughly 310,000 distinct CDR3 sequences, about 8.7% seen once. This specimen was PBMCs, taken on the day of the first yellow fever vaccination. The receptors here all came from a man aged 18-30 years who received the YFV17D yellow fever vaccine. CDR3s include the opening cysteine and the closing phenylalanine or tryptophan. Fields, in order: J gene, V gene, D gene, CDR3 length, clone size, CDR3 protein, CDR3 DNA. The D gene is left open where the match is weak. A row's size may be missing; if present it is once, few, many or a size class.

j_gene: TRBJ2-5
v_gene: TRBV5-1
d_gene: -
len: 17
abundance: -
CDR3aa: CASSRFMAGGVEETQYF
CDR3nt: TGCGCCAGCAGCCGATTCATGGCCGGCGGGGTTGAAGAGACCCAGTACTTC

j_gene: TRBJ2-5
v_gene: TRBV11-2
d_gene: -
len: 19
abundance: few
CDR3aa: CASSLGKTYRTSLQETQYF
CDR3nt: TGTGCCAGCAGCTTAGGGAAGACTTACAGAACGTCCCTCCAAGAGACCCAGTACTTC

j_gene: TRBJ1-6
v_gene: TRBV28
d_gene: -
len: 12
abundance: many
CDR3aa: CASSPAGSPLHF
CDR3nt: TGTGCCAGCTCCCCCGCCGGTTCACCCCTCCACTTT

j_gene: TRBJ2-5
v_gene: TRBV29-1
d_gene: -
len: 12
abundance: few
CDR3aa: CSVAQGRETQYF
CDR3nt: TGCAGCGTTGCCCAGGGACGAGAGACCCAGTACTTC

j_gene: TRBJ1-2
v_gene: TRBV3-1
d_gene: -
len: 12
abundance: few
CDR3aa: CASSQSNYGYTF
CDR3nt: TGTGCCAGCAGCCAGTCTAACTATGGCTACACCTTC

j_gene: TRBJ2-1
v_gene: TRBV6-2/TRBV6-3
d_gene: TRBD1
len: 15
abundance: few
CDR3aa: CASSSGTGGRNEQFF
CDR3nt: TGTGCCAGCAGTTCCGGGACAGGGGGCCGGAATGAGCAGTTCTTC

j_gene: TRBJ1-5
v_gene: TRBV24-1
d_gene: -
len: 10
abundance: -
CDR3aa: CATSHQPQHF
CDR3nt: TGTGCCACCAGTCATCAGCCCCAGCATTTT

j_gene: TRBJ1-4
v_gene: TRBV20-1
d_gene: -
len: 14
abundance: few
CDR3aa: CSALRQPDNEKLFF
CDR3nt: TGCAGTGCTCTTCGACAGCCTGATAATGAAAAACTGTTTTTT

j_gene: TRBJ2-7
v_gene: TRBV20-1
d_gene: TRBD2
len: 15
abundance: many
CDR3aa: CSARDLSAGRDEQYF
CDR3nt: TGCAGTGCTAGAGATCTCAGCGCGGGGAGGGACGAGCAGTACTTC

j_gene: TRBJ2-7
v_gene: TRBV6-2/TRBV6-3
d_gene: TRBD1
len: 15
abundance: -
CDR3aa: CASSYSAGGRLEQYF
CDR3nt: TGTGCCAGCAGTTACTCGGCAGGGGGCCGGCTCGAGCAGTACTTC

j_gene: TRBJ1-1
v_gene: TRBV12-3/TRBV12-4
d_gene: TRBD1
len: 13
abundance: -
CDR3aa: CASRRQGATEAFF
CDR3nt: TGTGCCAGCAGGCGACAGGGAGCAACTGAAGCTTTCTTT

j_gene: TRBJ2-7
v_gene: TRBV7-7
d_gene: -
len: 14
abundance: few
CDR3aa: CASSPPGNSYEQYF
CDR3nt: TGTGCCAGCAGCCCCCCCGGGAACTCCTACGAGCAGTACTTC

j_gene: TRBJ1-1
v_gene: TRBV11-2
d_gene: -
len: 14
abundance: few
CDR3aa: CASSPRGLGTEAFF
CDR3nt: TGTGCCAGCAGCCCCAGGGGATTGGGAACTGAAGCTTTCTTT

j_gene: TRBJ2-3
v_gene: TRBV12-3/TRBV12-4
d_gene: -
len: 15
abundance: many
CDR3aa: CASSWGGYSTDTQYF
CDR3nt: TGTGCCAGCAGCTGGGGAGGTTATAGCACAGATACGCAGTATTTT

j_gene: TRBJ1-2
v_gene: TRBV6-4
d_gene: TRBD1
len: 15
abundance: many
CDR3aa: CASRRQGILGYGYTF
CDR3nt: TGTGCCAGCAGACGACAGGGTATCTTAGGCTATGGCTACACCTTC

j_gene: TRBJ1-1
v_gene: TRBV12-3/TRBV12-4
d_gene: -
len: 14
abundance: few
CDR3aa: CASSFRGANTEAFF
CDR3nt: TGTGCCAGCAGTTTTCGGGGGGCGAACACTGAAGCTTTCTTT

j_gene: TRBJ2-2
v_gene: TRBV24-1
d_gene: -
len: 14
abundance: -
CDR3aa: CATSVGGDTGELFF
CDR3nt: TGTGCCACCAGTGTAGGGGGGGACACCGGGGAGCTGTTTTTT

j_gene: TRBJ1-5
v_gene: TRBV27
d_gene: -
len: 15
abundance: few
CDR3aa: CASSTGTSPYQPQHF
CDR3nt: TGTGCCAGCAGCACCGGGACTTCCCCCTATCAGCCCCAGCATTTT

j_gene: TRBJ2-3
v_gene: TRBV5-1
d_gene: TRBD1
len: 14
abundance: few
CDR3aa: CASTRTGGTDTQYF
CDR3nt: TGCGCCAGCACCCGGACAGGGGGGACAGATACGCAGTATTTT

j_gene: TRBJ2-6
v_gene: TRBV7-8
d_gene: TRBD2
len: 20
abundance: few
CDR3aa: CASSSSLSSGVHSGANVLTF
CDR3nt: TGTGCCAGCAGCTCGAGTCTATCTAGCGGGGTTCACTCTGGGGCCAACGTCCTGACTTTC